This entry features one T cell receptor (beta chain) sequence. Its antigen is still unknown. Assay used: immunoSEQ multiplex PCR; TCRdb lists only in-frame clones, some missing. The sample lists 440,000 or so clones; about nine tenths were seen once. The sample belongs to a study of Ad26.COV2.S vaccination and SARS-CoV-2 variants. Study-wide background: Donor joined the COV1001 Ad26.COV2.S trial arm. Study conclusions and caveats: Vaccine and placebo recipients had comparable breadth of non-spike TCRs.

V shed 5 bases and J shed 0 bases, with 11 bases lying between them. Germline loops: CDR1 MNHEY, CDR2 SMNVEV (reference sequence). This CDR3 has 14 residues. Treatment denoted: over 15 received Ad26.COV2.S at low or high dose, single or two shots; about 5 received placebo; per-sample allocation not given. Collection of samples fell on day 63 after the first vaccine or placebo injection. The material was peripheral blood, obtained in a trial of Ad26.COV2.S vaccine versus placebo. This TCR was recovered from a person aged 18 to 65 who received the Ad26.COV2.S COVID-19 vaccine or a placebo. The chain recombines TRBV27 with TRBJ2-7, with D uncertain. CDR3 nucleotides: TGTGCCAGCAGTGAACTCCGAAACTCCTACGAGCAGTACTTC. This gives the protein CASSELRNSYEQYF.